Sequencing of this T cell receptor (beta chain) was carried out in a study of blood T cell repertoires in COVID-19. Study overall: T cells, B-cell-depleted T cells, or PBMCs provided the cDNA or gDNA that served as material.

Deletions cut 4 bases from V and 14 bases from J, with 13 bases between. CDR1 is SGDLS and CDR2 is YYNGEE in the germline V gene. This CDR3 comprises 12 residues. Produced via immunoSEQ multiplex PCR; TCRdb's table is partial and in-frame only. The repertoire consists of 350,000 or so clones, with around 91% occurring once and the leading ten covering 5% to 8.5%. This TCR derives from a man between 18 and 29 years old with active or convalescent COVID-19. Sequencing input: peripheral blood. The chain recombines TRBV9 with TRBJ1-6, with D possibly matching TRBD1 (5 bases). The CDR3 bases are TGTGCCAGCAGCCCCCCAGAAGGGGCCCTCCACTTT. This translates into CASSPPEGALHF.